This T cell receptor beta chain was found in a study of shared clonotypes between healthy human individuals. The table came from immunoSEQ multiplex PCR; TCRdb's copy has only in-frame clones and leaves some out. In the table there are roughly 1 million clones, roughly 75% of which are singletons. The V gene's germline CDR1 is SGHTS and CDR2 YDEGEE. This CDR3 has 15 residues. Trimming cost V 6 bases and J 6 bases; bases outside gene matches: 11. This clone turned up a few times. The V gene is TRBV5-8, the J gene TRBJ1-5; 8 nucleotides match TRBD1. The sequence was obtained from a man between 18 and 35 years old in good health. Sequenced sample: memory CD4+ T cells sorted from blood. The sample's subset: CD45RA-negative fraction. In DNA form, the CDR3 reads TGTGCCAGCAAACGACAGGACAGGGCCCGTCAGCCCCAGCATTTT. Encoded protein: CASKRQDRARQPQHF. Full variable domain (outside the CDR3, taken from reference TRBV5-8 and TRBJ1-5): EAGVTQSPTHLIKTRGQQATLRCSPISGHTSVYWYQQALGLGLQFLLWYDEGEERNRGNFPPRFSGRQFPNYSSELNVNALELEDSALYLCASKRQDRARQPQHFGDGTRLSIL.